A single sample gave rise to the 20 T cell receptor beta chains below, sequenced in a study of cytotoxic CD8 clonotypes in ibrutinib-treated CLL. This table comes from immunoSEQ multiplex PCR, and its TCRdb copy is limited to in-frame clones, with some not included. The data show more than 60,000 clones, with roughly 85% seen just once and about 39% held by the top ten. The material sequenced was PBMCs, taken after 24 months of ibrutinib treatment. The source of these receptors is a human donor with chronic lymphocytic leukemia.

This rearrangement joins TRBV27 to TRBJ2-3; the D gene is possibly TRBD2 (6 bases). Deletions cut 5 bases from V and 5 bases from J, with 20 bases between. The CDR3 runs to 16 residues. CDR1 MNHEY and CDR2 SMNVEV come from the germline V gene (reference sequence). The CDR3 here is CASSPRLGGNKDTQYF. CDR3 nucleotides: TGTGCCAGCAGTCCCCGACTAGGAGGCAACAAAGATACGCAGTATTTT.

The V call is TRBV5-4, the J call TRBJ2-7; D is perhaps TRBD1 (5 bases). Trimming removed 0 bases at V and 0 bases at J, with 13 bases between. The CDR3 extends over 16 amino acids. Germline values: CDR1 SGHNT, CDR2 YYREEE (reference sequence). The CDR3, as DNA: TGTGCCAGCAGCTTGGCCGAATGGGGCCGCTCCTACGAGCAGTACTTC. Residues: CASSLAEWGRSYEQYF.

The gene calls are TRBV6-5 and TRBJ1-2; D possibly corresponds to TRBD1 (6 bases). The CDR3 has 14 amino acids. Germline V gene sequence: CDR1 MNHEY, CDR2 SVGAGI. Trimming shortened V by 2 bases and J by 8 bases, and 15 bases separated the two germline ends. CDR3 DNA sequence: TGTGCCAGCAGTTACCTGAACAGGGCAGGCGGCTACACCTTC. It yields the protein CASSYLNRAGGYTF.

V and J are TRBV7-2 and TRBJ2-7, with D perhaps assigned TRBD1 or TRBD2 (5 bases each). The germline gives CDR1 SGHTA, CDR2 FQGNSA. Trimming stripped 5 bases from V and 2 bases from J, with 13 bases between. The CDR3 covers 14 residues. The CDR3 region has the DNA TGTGCCAGCAGCCCGGGACGTTCAACCTACGAGCAGTACTTC. Translation gives CASSPGRSTYEQYF.

V usage is TRBV21-1 and J usage is TRBJ2-7; whether TRBD2, the table's D call, matches the DNA was not checked. TRBV21-1 represents a pseudogene. CDR3 length: 15 amino acids. The CDR3 reads CASRTSGPGYYEQYF. The DNA of the CDR3 is TGTGCCAGCAGAACTAGCGGACCCGGGTACTACGAGCAGTACTTC.

This chain joins TRBV5-1 and TRBJ1-2; D remains ambiguous. This CDR3 is 15 amino acids long. V was clipped by 6 bases and J by 4 bases, with 19 bases between them. CDR1 and CDR2 (germline): SGHRS, YFSETQ. The CDR3 DNA reads TGCGCCAGCACCCTTGGTGGCGGAATTGCCTATGGCTACACCTTC. Protein sequence: CASTLGGGIAYGYTF.

This clone was observed a few times. The germline gene is not matched at one end of the junction; a read error may be the cause. The V gene is TRBV6-6, the J gene TRBJ1-1; no reliable D call. Germline V gene lookup returns CDR1 MNHNY and CDR2 SVGAGI (reference sequence). The CDR3 is 16 residues long. The CDR3 DNA sequence: TGTGCCAGCAGTAACTCCGGGTACGTGGGGAACACTGAAGCTTTCTTT. Its translation is CASSNSGYVGNTEAFF.

The genes are TRBV10-3 and TRBJ2-5; 9 bases are shared with TRBD1. Germline V gene sequence: CDR1 ENHRY, CDR2 SYGVKD. CDR3 length equals 12 residues. V was clipped by 10 bases and J by 5 bases; unmatched bases: 5. CDR3 in DNA: TGTGCCACCACAGGGGGCGCGGAGACCCAGTACTTC. As protein: CATTGGAETQYF.

This chain joins TRBV7-8 and TRBJ2-7; TRBD2 matches 10 bases. V shed 4 bases and J 2 bases; nucleotides not matched to a gene: 8. The CDR3 is 16 amino acids. Germline V gene lookup returns CDR1 SGHVS and CDR2 FQNEAQ. The CDR3 spells CASSSSSGSGTYEQYF. The CDR3 nucleotides are TGTGCCAGCAGCTCCTCTAGCGGGAGTGGCACCTACGAGCAGTACTTC.

The rearrangement links TRBV4-3 to TRBJ1-3; the match to TRBD1 covers 9 bases. This CDR3 comprises 15 residues. V lost 5 bases to trimming and J lost 3 bases; unmatched junction nucleotides: 5. Germline loops: CDR1 LGHNA, CDR2 YSLEER. The CDR3 here is CASSNTGGRGNTIYF. The CDR3 DNA sequence: TGCGCCAGCAGCAATACAGGGGGCCGTGGAAACACCATATATTTT.

The chain has TRBV30 and TRBJ2-7; D tentatively fits TRBD1 or TRBD2 (5 bases each). The CDR3 is 13 amino acids. Germline CDR1 GTSNPN, CDR2 SVGIG (reference sequence). The V end lost 2 bases, the J end lost 3 bases, and 11 bases lay between the germline ends. The CDR3: CAWSRGPNYEQYF. CDR3 in DNA: TGTGCCTGGAGTCGGGGACCTAACTACGAGCAGTACTTC.

CDR3 bases: TGTGCCAGTACCCCGACAGGCGGACTCAATCAGCCCCAGCATTTT. This gives the protein CASTPTGGLNQPQHF. The J gene is TRBJ1-5, the V gene TRBV19; TRBD1 might be the D (6 bases). The CDR3 length is 15 residues. Trimming cost V 7 bases and J 3 bases, with 16 bases left between them. Germline values: CDR1 LNHDA, CDR2 SQIVND (reference sequence).

The chain combines TRBV14 with TRBJ2-1; possibly TRBD1 or TRBD2 for D (11 bases each). The V and J ends lost 1 base and 3 bases respectively, with 22 bases between them. Germline CDR1 and CDR2: SGHDN and FVKESK. The CDR3 is made up of 19 amino acids. In DNA form, the CDR3 reads TGTGCCAGCAGCCAAGCAGGGACAGGGGGACTAGCGGACTACAATGAGCAGTTCTTC. As protein: CASSQAGTGGLADYNEQFF.

J is TRBJ2-7 and V is TRBV9, with 10 bases aligning to TRBD1. The germline CDR1 and CDR2 sequences are SGDLS and YYNGEE. V was clipped by 3 bases and J by 6 bases; unmatched bases: 12. The CDR3 contains 16 residues. CDR3 amino acids: CASSARQGAGAPEQYF. CDR3 DNA sequence: TGTGCCAGCAGCGCTCGACAGGGGGCGGGAGCGCCCGAGCAGTACTTC. The whole variable domain, filled in from reference TRBV9 and TRBJ2-7, reads DSGVTQTPKHLITATGQRVTLRCSPRSGDLSVYWYQQSLDQGLQFLIQYYNGEERAKGNILERFSAQQFPDLHSELNLSSLELGDSALYFCASSARQGAGAPEQYFGPGTRLTVT.

This chain joins TRBV4-1 and TRBJ2-7; TRBD1 matches at 9 bases. The CDR3 loop spans 14 amino acids. V was pared by 4 bases and J by 7 bases, with 8 bases of the junction left unmatched. The germline gives CDR1 MGHRA, CDR2 YSYEKL. DNA for the CDR3: TGCGCCAGCAGCCCGATCGGGACAGGGAGGGAGCAGTACTTC. As protein: CASSPIGTGREQYF.

J is TRBJ2-7 and V is TRBV5-4; 8 bases match TRBD2. Trimming at V came to 4 bases and at J to 3 bases, leaving 6 bases not matched to a gene. The CDR3 contains 14 residues. Per germline, CDR1 SGHNT and CDR2 YYREEE (reference sequence). The CDR3 here is CASSIAGPFYEQYF. CDR3 sequence (DNA): TGTGCCAGCAGCATAGCGGGGCCTTTCTACGAGCAGTACTTC. Full variable domain (missing parts from reference TRBV5-4 and TRBJ2-7): ETGVTQSPTHLIKTRGQQVTLRCSSQSGHNTVSWYQQALGQGPQFIFQYYREEENGRGNFPPRFSGLQFPNYSSELNVNALELDDSALYLCASSIAGPFYEQYFGPGTRLTVT.

V usage is TRBV6-5 and J usage is TRBJ2-1; a weak D match, TRBD2 (5 bases). This CDR3 contains 15 residues. V shed 2 bases and J shed 7 bases, with 15 bases lying between them. CDR1 is MNHEY, CDR2 SVGAGI, per germline. Here the CDR3 reads CASSYRPLAVNEQFF. CDR3 DNA: TGTGCCAGCAGTTACCGCCCGCTAGCCGTAAATGAGCAGTTCTTC.

J is TRBJ2-7 and V is TRBV2, with 16 bases aligning to TRBD2. Trimming at V came to 5 bases and at J to 4 bases, leaving 8 bases not matched to a gene. Per the germline V gene, CDR1 is SNHLY and CDR2 is FYNNEI. This CDR3 is 17 amino acids long. The CDR3 here is CASSSGLAGGPRYEQYF. CDR3 coding DNA: TGTGCCAGCAGTTCGGGACTAGCGGGAGGGCCACGGTACGAGCAGTACTTC.

This clone was counted a few times. The rearrangement joins TRBV5-4 to TRBJ2-3; no definite D call. The CDR3 loop spans 13 amino acids. CDR1 SGHNT and CDR2 YYREEE come from the germline V gene (reference sequence). The V end was cut by 2 bases, the J end by 5 bases, with 9 bases between. CDR3 protein: CASSLMTVDTQYF. CDR3 DNA: TGTGCCAGCAGCTTAATGACGGTAGATACGCAGTATTTT.

V is TRBV6-5 and J is TRBJ1-5; D not certain. CDR3 size: 13 residues. The germline V gene encodes CDR1 MNHEY and CDR2 SVGAGI. With 8 bases removed from V and 6 bases from J, the gap between germline ends came to 14 bases. The CDR3 reads CASPRSGSQPQHF. CDR3 nucleotide sequence: TGTGCCAGCCCCCGGTCGGGAAGTCAGCCCCAGCATTTT.